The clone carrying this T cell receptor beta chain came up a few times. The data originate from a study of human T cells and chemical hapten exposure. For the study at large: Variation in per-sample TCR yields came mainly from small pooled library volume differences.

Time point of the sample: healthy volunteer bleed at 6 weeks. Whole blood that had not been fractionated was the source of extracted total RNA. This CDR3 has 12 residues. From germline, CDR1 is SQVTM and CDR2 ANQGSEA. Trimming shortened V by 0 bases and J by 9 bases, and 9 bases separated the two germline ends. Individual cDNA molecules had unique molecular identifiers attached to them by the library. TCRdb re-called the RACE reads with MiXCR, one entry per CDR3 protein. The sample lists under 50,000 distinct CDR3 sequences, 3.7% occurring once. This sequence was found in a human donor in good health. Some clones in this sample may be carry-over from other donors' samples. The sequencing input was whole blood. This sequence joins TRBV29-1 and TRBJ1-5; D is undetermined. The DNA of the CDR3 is TGCAGCGTTGAAGATGGTGAGGGGCCCCAGCATTTT. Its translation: CSVEDGEGPQHF.